This entry lists 25 T cell receptor beta chains sequenced from one sample in a study of shared clonotypes between healthy human individuals. Using immunoSEQ multiplex PCR, the repertoire was profiled, and TCRdb retains in-frame clones only, with some absent. The repertoire consists of approximately 2.4 million clones, with approximately 95% occurring once and the leading ten covering more than 0.1%. Sequencing used naive CD4+ T cells sorted from blood. Subset in this sample: CD45RA+ positively selected. The receptors shown here come from a young man in good health.

The chain joins TRBV30 to TRBJ2-5, with D uncertain. V gave up 2 bases and J gave up 8 bases, with 9 bases separating them. The CDR3 consists of 11 residues. Germline V lookup: CDR1 GTSNPN, CDR2 SVGIG (reference sequence). The CDR3 spells CAWSSKNTQYF. In nucleotides, the CDR3 is TGTGCCTGGAGTAGTAAGAACACCCAGTACTTC. Supplemented by reference TRBV30 and TRBJ2-5, the full variable domain reads SQTIHQWPATLVQPVGSPLSLECTVEGTSNPNLYWYRQAAGRGLQLLFYSVGIGQISSEVPQNLSASRPQDRQFILSSKKLLLSDSGFYLCAWSSKNTQYFGPGTRLLVL.

CDR3 protein: CASSQDIGTEAFF. The CDR3 DNA is TGCGCCAGCAGCCAAGATATAGGAACTGAAGCTTTCTTT. J is TRBJ1-1 and V is TRBV4-3; D call uncertain. This CDR3 has 13 amino acids. Trimming stripped 0 bases from V and 5 bases from J, with 7 bases between. Per germline, CDR1 LGHNA and CDR2 YSLEER.

This clone was found once. The sample has other DNA sequences that encode this CDR3 too. CDR3 DNA sequence: TGCGCCAGCAGCTTTTCAGGGAGTTACGAGCAGTACTTC. This sequence encodes CASSFSGSYEQYF. The chain uses TRBV5-1 and TRBJ2-7; the D call may be TRBD1 or TRBD2 (5 bases each). CDR3 length: 13 amino acids. The germline V and J ends were trimmed by 2 bases and 4 bases, with 10 bases remaining between them. Looked up from germline, CDR1 is SGHRS and CDR2 is YFSETQ.

The chain combines TRBV5-1 with TRBJ1-4, with D unresolved. The germline V gene has CDR1 SGHRS and CDR2 YFSETQ. Deletions cut 4 bases from V and 6 bases from J, with 13 bases between. The CDR3 runs 14 residues. Here the CDR3 reads CASSVSLWDEKLFF. Here the CDR3 DNA reads TGCGCCAGCAGCGTCAGCTTGTGGGATGAAAAACTGTTTTTT.

The chain is built from TRBV4-3 and TRBJ2-1, with D perhaps matching TRBD1 (6 bases). Trimming took off 2 bases at V and 9 bases at J, with 11 bases between the two ends. The V gene's germline CDR1 is LGHNA and CDR2 YSLEER. The CDR3 covers 13 residues. Here the CDR3 reads CASSQSTGREQFF. CDR3 coding DNA: TGCGCCAGCAGCCAATCTACAGGGCGTGAGCAGTTCTTC.

The J gene is TRBJ2-3, the V gene TRBV6-5; D is unresolved. CDR3 size: 13 residues. The germline V gene has CDR1 MNHEY and CDR2 SVGAGI. Trimming stripped 2 bases from V and 0 bases from J, with 3 bases between. This CDR3 is CASSYDSTDTQYF. The CDR3 DNA is TGTGCCAGCAGTTACGACAGCACAGATACGCAGTATTTT.

The chain recombines TRBV9 with TRBJ2-5, with 7 positions matching TRBD1. The CDR3 runs 16 residues. The trim removed 4 bases at V and 5 bases at J, leaving 14 bases unmatched. CDR1 is SGDLS, CDR2 YYNGEE, per germline. CDR3 nucleotide sequence: TGTGCCAGCAGCCTCCGGGACAGCGATCTTCGGGAGACCCAGTACTTC. Its protein product is CASSLRDSDLRETQYF. The complete variable domain, with remaining parts taken from reference TRBV9 and TRBJ2-5, reads DSGVTQTPKHLITATGQRVTLRCSPRSGDLSVYWYQQSLDQGLQFLIQYYNGEERAKGNILERFSAQQFPDLHSELNLSSLELGDSALYFCASSLRDSDLRETQYFGPGTRLLVL.

This sequence joins TRBV29-1 and TRBJ2-5; 7 bases align to TRBD1. The J segment lost 5 bases and the V segment lost 6 bases, leaving 9 bases of the junction unmatched. The CDR3 consists of 13 residues. Germline V CDR1 and CDR2: SQVTM, ANQGSEA. The CDR3 is CSVEQGPWETQYF. CDR3 nucleotide sequence: TGCAGCGTCGAACAGGGGCCCTGGGAGACCCAGTACTTC.

This sequence joins TRBV29-1 and TRBJ2-2, with 7 positions matching TRBD1. The CDR3 sequence is 14 residues long. In germline, CDR1 is SQVTM, CDR2 ANQGSEA. V gave up 6 bases and J gave up 2 bases; unmatched junction bases: 6. The CDR3 sequence is CSVGQAGNTGELFF. DNA for the CDR3: TGCAGCGTCGGACAGGCGGGTAACACCGGGGAGCTGTTTTTT.

The chain joins TRBV25-1 to TRBJ2-7; D is ambiguous. The CDR3 covers 11 residues. Germline V gene sequence: CDR1 MGHDK, CDR2 SYGVNS. Trimming left V 5 bases short and J 7 bases short, with 9 bases between. DNA for the CDR3: TGTGCCAGCAGTTTCCACGTGGAGCAGTACTTC. It codes for CASSFHVEQYF.

V and J are TRBV6-1 and TRBJ2-7; D gene unclear. The germline CDR1 and CDR2 sequences are MNHNS and SASEGT. The CDR3 totals 14 residues. V lost 5 bases to trimming and J lost 2 bases, with 13 bases between them. CDR3 in DNA: TGTGCCAGCAGTTTAGGACGTAGCACCTACGAGCAGTACTTC. Residues: CASSLGRSTYEQYF.

As concerns this clone: The sample holds other DNA sequences that translate to the same CDR3. The chain combines TRBV18 with TRBJ1-4, with D possibly being TRBD1 (5 bases). V was pared by 3 bases and J by 5 bases, with 10 bases between. The CDR3 has 14 residues. The germline gives CDR1 KGHSH, CDR2 LQKENI. DNA of the CDR3: TGTGCCAGCTCACCCGGGGCGGAAAATGAAAAACTGTTTTTT. The encoded protein is CASSPGAENEKLFF.

The count of this clone is one. The CDR3 sequence: CASSSDSTNEKLFF. CDR3 bases: TGTGCCAGCAGCTCGGACAGTACTAATGAAAAACTGTTTTTT. The rearrangement uses TRBV7-2 and TRBJ1-4; TRBD1 is a possible D gene (6 bases). V shed 4 bases and J shed 2 bases, with 8 bases lying between them. Germline assignment: CDR1 SGHTA and CDR2 FQGNSA. This CDR3 is built from 14 residues.

This chain joins TRBV7-2 and TRBJ1-5, with D uncertain. CDR3 length: 13 amino acids. Germline loops: CDR1 SGHTA, CDR2 FQGNSA. Trimming cost V 5 bases and J 6 bases, with 11 bases left between them. In nucleotides, the CDR3 is TGTGCCAGCAGCCTCAAAGTTAGTCAGCCCCAGCATTTT. It encodes CASSLKVSQPQHF.

In this sample, this clone turned up once. V gene TRBV10-3 combines with J gene TRBJ2-7; D may be TRBD2 (7 bases). V gave up 8 bases and J gave up 5 bases, with 16 bases separating them. The CDR3 spans 13 residues. Germline V gene sequence: CDR1 ENHRY, CDR2 SYGVKD. The CDR3 sequence: CAIGRLAGDEQYF. The CDR3 DNA sequence: TGTGCCATCGGGAGACTAGCAGGGGACGAGCAGTACTTC.

This clone was found once. The same CDR3 is also encoded by other DNA sequences in this sample. The rearrangement joins TRBV30 to TRBJ1-1; D might be TRBD1 (6 bases). This CDR3 is built from 12 residues. Trimming removed 0 bases from V and 6 bases from J, with 8 bases in between. Germline V lookup: CDR1 GTSNPN, CDR2 SVGIG (reference sequence). In DNA, the CDR3 is TGTGCCTGGAGTGTGAGGGGGTCTGAAGCTTTCTTT. Its protein is CAWSVRGSEAFF.

This chain connects TRBV5-1 to TRBJ2-5; a possible D gene is TRBD1 (5 bases). This CDR3 region has 15 residues. V shed 0 bases and J shed 4 bases, with 13 bases lying between them. Germline lookup yields CDR1 SGHRS and CDR2 YFSETQ. The CDR3 sequence is CASSLGQDRGETQYF. The DNA of the CDR3 is TGCGCCAGCAGCTTGGGTCAAGATAGGGGAGAGACCCAGTACTTC.

A word on this clone: Other DNA sequences in the sample encode the same CDR3. The chain uses TRBV6-5 and TRBJ1-3; D ambiguous. The CDR3 contains 15 residues. Deletions cut 3 bases from V and 4 bases from J, with 13 bases between. Germline V CDR1 and CDR2: MNHEY, SVGAGI. CDR3 region: CASSYSAGSGNTIYF. The CDR3 nucleotides read TGTGCCAGCAGTTATTCGGCGGGGTCCGGAAACACCATATATTTT.

Concerning this clone: Other DNA sequences in the same sample also yield this CDR3. The chain joins TRBV6-5 to TRBJ1-3; D not resolved. Germline-derived CDR1 and CDR2 are MNHEY and SVGAGI. The CDR3 covers 13 residues. V was trimmed by 7 bases and J by 0 bases, leaving 7 bases between them. The CDR3: CASTRSSGNTIYF. The CDR3 nucleotides read TGTGCCAGCACGAGGTCCTCTGGAAACACCATATATTTT.

This rearrangement joins TRBV2 to TRBJ2-5, with 9 bases matching TRBD2. Losses at the gene ends were 5 bases for V and 5 bases for J; bases not matched to a gene: 15. This CDR3 has 17 amino acids. Germline V lookup: CDR1 SNHLY, CDR2 FYNNEI. CDR3 loop: CASSNPAGGTSGETQYF. In DNA form, the CDR3 reads TGTGCCAGCAGTAACCCCGCGGGGGGGACCTCGGGGGAGACCCAGTACTTC.

V usage is TRBV7-9 and J usage is TRBJ2-2; 7 nucleotides line up with TRBD1. CDR1 is SEHNR, CDR2 FQNEAQ, per germline (reference sequence). With V trimmed by 5 bases and J by 7 bases, 4 bases remained unmatched. This CDR3 comprises 13 residues. The CDR3 DNA follows: TGTGCCAGCAGCCCCGACAGGGACGGGGAGCTGTTTTTT. Encoded protein: CASSPDRDGELFF.

DNA for the CDR3: TGTGCCAGCAGTGTAGGGACAGGGGCCTACAATGAGCAGTTCTTC. Encoded protein: CASSVGTGAYNEQFF. The chain recombines TRBV6-5 with TRBJ2-1; 10 positions match TRBD1. The germline gives CDR1 MNHEY, CDR2 SVGAGI. The CDR3 length is 15 residues. V shed 5 bases, J shed 2 bases, and the junction held 3 bases outside the gene matches.

A remark on this clone: Distinct nucleotide sequences in the sample also encode this CDR3. The chain carries TRBV6-5 and TRBJ1-1; weak D call: TRBD1 (5 bases). This CDR3 is built from 12 residues. Germline loops: CDR1 MNHEY, CDR2 SVGAGI. V dropped 6 bases and J dropped 0 bases, with 5 bases sitting between them. The CDR3, as DNA: TGTGCCAGCAGGACAGTGAACACTGAAGCTTTCTTT. Its translation: CASRTVNTEAFF.

V gene TRBV6-5 combines with J gene TRBJ1-3; the D is unclear. Trimming removed 7 bases at V and 1 base at J, with 8 bases between. This CDR3 has 13 amino acids. The germline gives CDR1 MNHEY, CDR2 SVGAGI. CDR3 region: CASTLGSGNTIYF. In nucleotides, the CDR3 is TGTGCCAGCACCCTTGGTTCTGGAAACACCATATATTTT.

The rearrangement links TRBV10-3 to TRBJ2-7; TRBD2 matches at 9 bases. The V and J ends lost 6 bases and 3 bases, in that order; junction bases with no gene match: 3. CDR1 ENHRY and CDR2 SYGVKD come from the germline V gene. The CDR3 is 13 amino acids. CDR3 coding DNA: TGTGCCATCAGGGCTAGCGGGGACTACGAGCAGTACTTC. Amino acids: CAIRASGDYEQYF.